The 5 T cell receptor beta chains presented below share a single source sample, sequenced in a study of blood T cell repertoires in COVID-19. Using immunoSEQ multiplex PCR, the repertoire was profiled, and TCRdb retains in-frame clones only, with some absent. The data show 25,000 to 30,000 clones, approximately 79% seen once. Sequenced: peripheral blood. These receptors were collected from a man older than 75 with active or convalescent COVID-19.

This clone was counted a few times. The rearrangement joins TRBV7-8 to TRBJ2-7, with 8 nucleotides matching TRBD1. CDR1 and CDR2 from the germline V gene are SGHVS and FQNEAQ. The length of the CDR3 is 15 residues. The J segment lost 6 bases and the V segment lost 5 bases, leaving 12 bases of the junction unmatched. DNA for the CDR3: TGTGCCAGCAGCGTAGGAACCGGGACAGGCGGCGAGCAGTACTTC. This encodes CASSVGTGTGGEQYF.

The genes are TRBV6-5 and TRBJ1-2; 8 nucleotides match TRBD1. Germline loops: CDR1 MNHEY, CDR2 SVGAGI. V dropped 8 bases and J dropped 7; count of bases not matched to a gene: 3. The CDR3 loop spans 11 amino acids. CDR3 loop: CASSGGGGYTF. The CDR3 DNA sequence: TGTGCCAGCTCAGGGGGCGGTGGCTACACCTTC.

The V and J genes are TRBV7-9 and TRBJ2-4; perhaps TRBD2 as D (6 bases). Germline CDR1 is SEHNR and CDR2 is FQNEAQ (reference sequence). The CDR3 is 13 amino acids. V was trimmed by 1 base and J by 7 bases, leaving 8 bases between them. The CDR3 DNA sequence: TGTGCCAGCAGCTTAGATGGGGGGAACATTCAGTACTTC. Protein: CASSLDGGNIQYF. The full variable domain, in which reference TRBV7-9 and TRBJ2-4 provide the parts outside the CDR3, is DTGVSQNPRHKITKRGQNVTFRCDPISEHNRLYWYRQTLGQGPEFLTYFQNEAQLEKSRLLSDRFSAERPKGSFSTLEIQRTEQGDSAMYLCASSLDGGNIQYFGAGTRLSVL.

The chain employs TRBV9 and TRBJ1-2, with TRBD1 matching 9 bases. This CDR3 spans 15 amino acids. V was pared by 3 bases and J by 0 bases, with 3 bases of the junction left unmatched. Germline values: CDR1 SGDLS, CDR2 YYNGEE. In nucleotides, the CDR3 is TGTGCCAGCAGCGCCGGACAGGGGACTAACTATGGCTACACCTTC. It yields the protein CASSAGQGTNYGYTF.

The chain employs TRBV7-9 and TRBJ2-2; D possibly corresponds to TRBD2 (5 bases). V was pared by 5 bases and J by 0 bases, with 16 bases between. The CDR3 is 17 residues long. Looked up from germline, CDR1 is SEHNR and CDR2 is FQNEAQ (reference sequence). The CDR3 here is CASSPRVRGPNTGELFF. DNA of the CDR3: TGTGCCAGCAGCCCCCGGGTTCGCGGGCCGAACACCGGGGAGCTGTTTTTT.